One and the same sample provided the 26 T cell receptor beta chains below, sequenced in a study of blood T cell repertoires in COVID-19. Produced via immunoSEQ multiplex PCR; TCRdb's table is partial and in-frame only. The sample consists of roughly 90,000 clones, about 91% of them appearing once. Material: peripheral blood. Receptors originate from a woman aged 80 or older with active COVID-19.

The chain combines TRBV7-3 with TRBJ2-5; possibly TRBD1 for D (6 bases). Germline V gene sequence: CDR1 SGHTA, CDR2 FQGTGA. V was pared by 2 bases and J by 5 bases, with 15 bases between. CDR3 length: 15 residues. The CDR3 region has the DNA TGTGCCAGCAGCTTAGGGACAAATGGGGCGGAGACCCAGTACTTC. As protein: CASSLGTNGAETQYF.

The table lists this clone with a few counts. This chain uses TRBV19 with TRBJ1-5, with no clear D. The CDR3 has 14 residues. The germline V gene encodes CDR1 LNHDA and CDR2 SQIVND (reference sequence). V was shortened by 1 base and J by 4 bases, with 8 bases between the two germline ends. CDR3 amino acids: CASSIVALNQPQHF. CDR3 sequence (DNA): TGTGCCAGTAGTATAGTGGCCCTGAATCAGCCCCAGCATTTT.

The rearrangement joins TRBV2 to TRBJ2-7, with a weak D call TRBD2 (5 bases). Trimming cost V 5 bases and J 5 bases, with 16 bases left between them. Germline CDR1 reads SNHLY; CDR2 reads FYNNEI. CDR3 length: 14 residues. CDR3 in amino acids: CASSTRRFSDEQYF. DNA for the CDR3: TGTGCCAGCAGTACTAGGAGGTTTAGCGACGAGCAGTACTTC.

The chain has TRBV27 and TRBJ2-3; D is perhaps TRBD2 (6 bases). The V end was cut by 7 bases, the J end by 1 base, with 12 bases between. Germline loops: CDR1 MNHEY, CDR2 SMNVEV (reference sequence). The CDR3 is 14 amino acids. CDR3 nucleotide sequence: TGTGCCAGCAAAAAGTGGGAGGGCACAGATACGCAGTATTTT. This encodes CASKKWEGTDTQYF.

The chain recombines TRBV5-4 with TRBJ2-7; tentatively, D is TRBD1 (6 bases). The germline V gene encodes CDR1 SGHNT and CDR2 YYREEE (reference sequence). The CDR3 runs to 15 residues. Trimming took off 2 bases at V and 0 bases at J, with 12 bases between the two ends. CDR3 residues: CASSLAGTTSYEQYF. The CDR3 DNA reads TGTGCCAGCAGCTTAGCCGGGACAACCTCCTACGAGCAGTACTTC.

The chain carries TRBV4-3 and TRBJ1-6; possible D gene TRBD1, 6 bases. This CDR3 has 17 amino acids. The V gene's germline CDR1 is LGHNA and CDR2 YSLEER. Trimming took 4 bases from V and 5 from J, leaving 18 bases between them. As DNA, the CDR3 is TGCGCCAGCAGCCCGCAACCCACCGACAGGAATAATTCACCCCTCCACTTT. Translating gives CASSPQPTDRNNSPLHF.

This chain uses TRBV5-8 with TRBJ2-7; no clear D gene. The CDR3 contains 11 residues. The V end was cut by 1 base, the J end by 5 bases, with 4 bases between. The germline V gene encodes CDR1 SGHTS and CDR2 YDEGEE. The CDR3 sequence: CASSLTDEQYF. CDR3 sequence (DNA): TGTGCCAGCAGCTTGACGGACGAGCAGTACTTC.

As concerns this clone: The CDR3 end shows no conserved phenylalanine or tryptophan, and so a read error is likely. The DNA is left out, because the CDR3 cannot be placed on it with certainty; the CDR3 is given as TCRdb lists it. The genes are TRBV28 and TRBJ1-2. The CDR3 region is 8 residues in length, termini included. Germline-derived CDR1 and CDR2 are MDHEN and SYDVKM. This chain's CDR3 is CASVRLSD.

The count of this clone is one. V usage is TRBV20-1 and J usage is TRBJ2-5; TRBD1 is a possible D gene (6 bases). The V gene lost 3 bases and the J gene lost 7 bases, with 9 bases spanning the gap. The germline gives CDR1 DFQATT, CDR2 SNEGSKA (reference sequence). The CDR3 loop spans 11 amino acids. CDR3 nucleotides: TGCAGTGCTAGTTCAGGGGCGACCCAGTACTTC. Its translation is CSASSGATQYF.

The V gene is TRBV19, the J gene TRBJ2-5; no clear D gene. V dropped 10 bases and J dropped 5 bases, with 20 bases sitting between them. From germline, CDR1 is LNHDA and CDR2 SQIVND (reference sequence). The CDR3 length is 14 residues. The CDR3 spells CATRNHRARETQYF. CDR3 coding DNA: TGTGCCACTCGCAATCATAGAGCGCGGGAGACCCAGTACTTC.

This chain uses TRBV7-2 with TRBJ1-2; 7 bases agree with TRBD1. Germline CDR1 SGHTA, CDR2 FQGNSA. There are 14 residues in the CDR3. V trimming: 5 bases; J trimming: 7 bases; junction bases outside the gene matches: 10. Here the CDR3 DNA reads TGTGCCAGCAGCCCTCCCCCCCGGACAGGTGGCTACACCTTC. It specifies CASSPPPRTGGYTF.

The chain is built from TRBV6-5 and TRBJ2-1; 7 bases fit TRBD2. With V trimmed by 7 bases and J by 5 bases, 11 bases remained unmatched. The CDR3 consists of 15 residues. The V gene's germline CDR1 is MNHEY and CDR2 SVGAGI. The CDR3 DNA sequence: TGTGCCAGCACGAGGCGAAGCGGGAAAGACAATGAGCAGTTCTTC. It specifies CASTRRSGKDNEQFF.

V usage is TRBV28 and J usage is TRBJ2-7, with 13 bases aligning to TRBD2. The CDR3 runs 16 residues. Germline V gene data show CDR1 as MDHEN and CDR2 as SYDVKM. Unmatched junction bases numbered 11, after V lost 5 bases and J lost 7 bases. CDR3: CASSTPGTSGNAEQYF. CDR3 nucleotides: TGTGCCAGCAGTACACCCGGGACTAGCGGGAATGCGGAGCAGTACTTC.

The chain is built from TRBV10-3 and TRBJ2-7; D is perhaps TRBD2 (5 bases). The germline gives CDR1 ENHRY, CDR2 SYGVKD. V lost 1 base and J lost 0, with 10 bases in between. CDR3 size: 15 residues. The CDR3 loop reads CAISEFEGSSYEQYF. Here the CDR3 DNA reads TGTGCCATCAGTGAGTTCGAGGGCAGCTCCTACGAGCAGTACTTC.

Here the CDR3 reads CASSQSPSSYEQYF. The CDR3 DNA sequence: TGTGCCAGCAGCCAGTCCCCTAGCAGTTACGAGCAGTACTTC. The J gene is TRBJ2-7, the V gene TRBV3-1 (or the pseudogene TRBV3-2); a possible D gene is TRBD2 (5 bases). The germline gives CDR1 LGHDT, CDR2 YNNKEL (reference sequence). This CDR3 is built from 14 residues. V was pared by 3 bases and J by 4 bases, with 13 bases between.

V usage is TRBV4-3 and J usage is TRBJ2-7, with D possibly TRBD2 on 7 matching bases. Germline CDR1 reads LGHNA; CDR2 reads YSLEER. This CDR3 spans 16 amino acids. V lost 4 bases and J lost 5, with 21 bases in between. CDR3 residues: CASSPQRGRARDEQYF. CDR3 nucleotides: TGCGCCAGCAGCCCACAGAGGGGGAGGGCCAGGGACGAGCAGTACTTC.

The genes are TRBV7-2 and TRBJ2-4, with unresolved D. V was trimmed by 2 bases and J by 0 bases, leaving 5 bases between them. From germline, CDR1 is SGHTA and CDR2 FQGNSA. The CDR3 loop spans 14 amino acids. DNA of the CDR3: TGTGCCAGCAGCTTATCGGGAGCCAAAAACATTCAGTACTTC. Translating it yields CASSLSGAKNIQYF.

The chain employs TRBV3-1 (or the pseudogene TRBV3-2) and TRBJ1-1; possibly TRBD1 for D (5 bases). CDR1 LGHDT and CDR2 YNNKEL come from the germline V gene (reference sequence). Trimming cost V 0 bases and J 9 bases, with 11 bases left between them. The CDR3 extends over 13 amino acids. The chain's CDR3 is CASSQEGRTKAFF. DNA of the CDR3: TGTGCCAGCAGCCAAGAAGGCAGGACAAAAGCTTTCTTT.

V and J are TRBV5-1 and TRBJ1-1; 7 bases are a match to TRBD1. Germline CDR1 is SGHRS and CDR2 is YFSETQ. Unmatched junction bases numbered 7, after V lost 2 bases and J lost 6 bases. The CDR3 runs 14 residues. CDR3 sequence: CASSFVQGIAEAFF. The CDR3 DNA sequence: TGCGCCAGCAGCTTTGTACAGGGGATTGCTGAAGCTTTCTTT.

CDR3 coding DNA: TGCAGCGTATTAAGGGAGGTGGACACTGAAGCTTTCTTT. Translated, it gives CSVLREVDTEAFF. This chain links TRBV29-1 with TRBJ1-1; no definite D call. The CDR3 is 13 amino acids. V lost 6 bases, J lost 3 bases, and 14 bases lay in between. The germline V gene has CDR1 SQVTM and CDR2 ANQGSEA.

CDR3 loop: CASSPRTSGSNTGELFF. CDR3 sequence (DNA): TGTGCCAGCTCACCGCGGACTAGCGGGTCGAACACCGGGGAGCTGTTTTTT. V usage is TRBV18 and J usage is TRBJ2-2, with 11 bases aligning to TRBD2. This CDR3 spans 17 amino acids. The V gene's germline CDR1 is KGHSH and CDR2 LQKENI. Trimming took 3 bases from V and 0 from J; bases not matched to a gene: 3. Using reference TRBV18 and TRBJ2-2 for the parts outside the CDR3, the full variable domain is NAGVMQNPRHLVRRRGQEARLRCSPMKGHSHVYWYRQLPEEGLKFMVYLQKENIIDESGMPKERFSAEFPKEGPSILRIQQVVRGDSAAYFCASSPRTSGSNTGELFFGEGSRLTVL.

Comment on this clone: In the same sample, other DNA sequences code for this CDR3. CDR3 sequence (DNA): TGTGCCAGCAGCTTAGCGGGAGCCAGGGAGACCCAGTACTTC. Amino acid sequence: CASSLAGARETQYF. This chain uses TRBV7-2 with TRBJ2-5, with a tentative D call TRBD2 (5 bases). This CDR3 comprises 14 residues. Trimming stripped 0 bases from V and 5 bases from J, with 10 bases between. Germline lookup yields CDR1 SGHTA and CDR2 FQGNSA.

DNA of the CDR3: TGTGCCAGCAGTGCGGTAGGACTCAGCTACGAGCAGTACTTC. Residues: CASSAVGLSYEQYF. The J gene is TRBJ2-7, the V gene TRBV28, with D possibly being TRBD2 (5 bases). V was clipped by 5 bases and J by 3 bases, with 14 bases between them. CDR3 length: 14 amino acids. Germline V CDR1 and CDR2: MDHEN, SYDVKM.

V gene TRBV6-2 or TRBV6-3 combines with J gene TRBJ2-1; D gene ambiguous. Trimming took off 2 bases at V and 7 bases at J, with 12 bases between the two ends. This CDR3 is built from 14 residues. Germline V gene data show CDR1 as MNHEY and CDR2 as SVGEGT. CDR3 residues: CASSYTRVGNEQFF. The DNA for the CDR3 is TGTGCCAGCAGTTACACCAGAGTCGGGAATGAGCAGTTCTTC.

The chain combines TRBV11-2 with TRBJ2-3; 8 bases are shared with TRBD2. The ends lost 5 bases at V and 12 bases at J; junction bases unmatched: 7. The germline V gene has CDR1 SGHAT and CDR2 FQNNGV. The CDR3 loop spans 12 amino acids. The CDR3 nucleotides read TGTGCCAGCAGCCCGGGACTAGTATTACAGTATTTT. Translated: CASSPGLVLQYF.

The chain has TRBV7-9 and TRBJ2-5; TRBD1 agrees at 8 bases. The CDR3 totals 15 residues. The germline CDR1 and CDR2 sequences are SEHNR and FQNEAQ (reference sequence). V shed 4 bases and J 4 bases; nucleotides not matched to a gene: 8. The CDR3 sequence: CASSSGTGLLETQYF. For the CDR3, the DNA is TGTGCCAGCAGCTCGGGGACAGGTCTTTTAGAGACCCAGTACTTC.